The 13 T cell receptor beta chains presented below share a single source sample, sequenced in a study of OX40 agonist ivuxolimab in advanced cancers. The repertoire was sequenced with immunoSEQ multiplex PCR; TCRdb's copy has only in-frame clones and lacks some. In the table there are about 54,000 clones, roughly 86% of which are singletons. Specimen: CD4+ or CD8+ T cells sorted from blood, collected in a trial of the OX40 agonist ivuxolimab. The receptor set was obtained from an adult with an advanced solid tumor such as melanoma, head and neck, liver or kidney cancer.

The rearrangement joins TRBV2 to TRBJ2-7, with TRBD1 identical over 8 bases. Germline V gene sequence: CDR1 SNHLY, CDR2 FYNNEI. V gave up 5 bases and J gave up 6 bases; unmatched junction bases: 6. CDR3 length: 13 residues. The CDR3 DNA reads as TGTGCCAGCAGTTTCAGGACAGGGTCCGAGCAGTACTTC. Its translation: CASSFRTGSEQYF.

CDR3 sequence reads: CASSMRQDGYPNQPQHF. Written as DNA, the CDR3 is TGTGCCAGTAGTATGCGACAGGACGGTTATCCCAATCAGCCCCAGCATTTT. The rearrangement links TRBV19 to TRBJ1-5, with a possible D match to TRBD1 (6 bases). Looked up from germline, CDR1 is LNHDA and CDR2 is SQIVND (reference sequence). The germline V and J ends were trimmed by 3 bases and 3 bases, with 18 bases remaining between them. This CDR3 region has 17 residues.

The V and J genes are TRBV18 and TRBJ2-3, with D perhaps matching TRBD1 (6 bases). The CDR3 loop spans 15 amino acids. V lost 3 bases and J 4 bases, leaving 14 bases between the germline ends. CDR1 and CDR2 (germline): KGHSH, LQKENI. CDR3 region: CASSPPEGVADTQYF. The CDR3 coding sequence is TGTGCCAGCTCACCCCCTGAGGGGGTGGCAGATACGCAGTATTTT.

The CDR3 loop is CASSPQPGQGLNTEAFF. CDR3 nucleotides: TGTGCCAGCAGCCCACAGCCGGGACAGGGGTTGAACACTGAAGCTTTCTTT. The chain joins TRBV28 to TRBJ1-1; 10 nucleotides line up with TRBD1. This CDR3 has 17 amino acids. The germline V gene encodes CDR1 MDHEN and CDR2 SYDVKM. V lost 6 bases and J lost 0; bases outside the gene matches: 10.

This clone was counted only a few times. The chain employs TRBV6-6 and TRBJ2-2, with a weak D call TRBD1 (5 bases). CDR1 and CDR2 from the germline V gene are MNHNY and SVGAGI (reference sequence). V was pared by 2 bases and J by 0 bases, with 7 bases between. The CDR3 contains 15 residues. The CDR3 nucleotides are TGTGCCAGCAGTTACCAGGGTTCGAACACCGGGGAGCTGTTTTTT. Protein sequence: CASSYQGSNTGELFF.

The chain links TRBV29-1 to TRBJ1-1, with D tentatively TRBD1 (6 bases). This CDR3 is built from 12 residues. Germline lookup yields CDR1 SQVTM and CDR2 ANQGSEA. Trimming took 7 bases from V and 7 from J, leaving 16 bases between them. This CDR3 reads CSGLLPQGEAFF. CDR3 nucleotide sequence: TGCAGCGGTTTATTGCCACAGGGTGAAGCTTTCTTT.

The chain employs TRBV18 and TRBJ2-7; TRBD1 might be the D (5 bases). This CDR3 contains 16 residues. Germline V CDR1 and CDR2: KGHSH, LQKENI. The ends were cut back, 3 bases at V and 5 bases at J, with 20 bases in the middle. The CDR3 DNA is TGTGCCAGCTCACCCTCTTTCCGGGCAGGGATCCACGAGCAGTACTTC. This translates into CASSPSFRAGIHEQYF.

This clone is a singleton in its sample. The chain links TRBV18 to TRBJ2-1, with 7 bases lining up with TRBD1. The V gene's germline CDR1 is KGHSH and CDR2 LQKENI. The CDR3 runs 16 residues. The ends lost 3 bases at V and 1 base at J; junction bases unmatched: 6. The CDR3 coding sequence is TGTGCCAGCTCACCGGGAACAGGGGCATCCTACAATGAGCAGTTCTTC. Its translation: CASSPGTGASYNEQFF.

The V and J genes are TRBV9 and TRBJ2-6; D unclear. The germline CDR1 and CDR2 sequences are SGDLS and YYNGEE. This CDR3 is 14 amino acids long. V shed 0 bases and J shed 1 base, with 2 bases lying between them. The CDR3 region is CASSVDSGANVLTF. CDR3 sequence (DNA): TGTGCCAGCAGCGTAGATTCTGGGGCCAACGTCCTGACTTTC.

The V and J genes are TRBV28 and TRBJ1-1; D call uncertain. Trimming took off 4 bases at V and 4 bases at J, with 16 bases between the two ends. This CDR3 contains 15 residues. Per germline, CDR1 MDHEN and CDR2 SYDVKM. Written as DNA, the CDR3 is TGTGCCAGCAGTTACCCGGGGAGGATAAGCACTGAAGCTTTCTTT. It encodes CASSYPGRISTEAFF.

J is TRBJ1-4 and V is TRBV7-9, with a weak D call TRBD1 (5 bases). Germline-derived CDR1 and CDR2 are SEHNR and FQNEAQ (reference sequence). CDR3 size: 14 residues. V gave up 1 base and J gave up 7 bases, with 10 bases separating them. Written as DNA, the CDR3 is TGTGCCAGCAGCTTAGATCTTACAGGTGAAAAACTGTTTTTT. It codes for CASSLDLTGEKLFF. The whole variable domain, remainder taken from reference TRBV7-9 and TRBJ1-4, is DTGVSQNPRHKITKRGQNVTFRCDPISEHNRLYWYRQTLGQGPEFLTYFQNEAQLEKSRLLSDRFSAERPKGSFSTLEIQRTEQGDSAMYLCASSLDLTGEKLFFGSGTQLSVL.

The rearrangement uses TRBV6-5 and TRBJ1-1; D might be TRBD1 (5 bases). This CDR3 comprises 13 residues. Germline loops: CDR1 MNHEY, CDR2 SVGAGI. Trimming took 0 bases from V and 3 from J, leaving 5 bases between them. DNA for the CDR3: TGTGCCAGCAGTTACTCCAGGGACACTGAAGCTTTCTTT. Translated, it gives CASSYSRDTEAFF.

This clone was counted between two and nine times. The chain is built from TRBV7-2 and TRBJ2-1; TRBD2 matches 9 bases. V trimming: 0 bases; J trimming: 9 bases; junction bases outside the gene matches: 3. The CDR3 is made up of 14 amino acids. Germline V gene lookup returns CDR1 SGHTA and CDR2 FQGNSA. CDR3 DNA sequence: TGTGCCAGCAGCTTAGCCGGGACTAGCACTGAGCAGTTCTTC. This codes for CASSLAGTSTEQFF.